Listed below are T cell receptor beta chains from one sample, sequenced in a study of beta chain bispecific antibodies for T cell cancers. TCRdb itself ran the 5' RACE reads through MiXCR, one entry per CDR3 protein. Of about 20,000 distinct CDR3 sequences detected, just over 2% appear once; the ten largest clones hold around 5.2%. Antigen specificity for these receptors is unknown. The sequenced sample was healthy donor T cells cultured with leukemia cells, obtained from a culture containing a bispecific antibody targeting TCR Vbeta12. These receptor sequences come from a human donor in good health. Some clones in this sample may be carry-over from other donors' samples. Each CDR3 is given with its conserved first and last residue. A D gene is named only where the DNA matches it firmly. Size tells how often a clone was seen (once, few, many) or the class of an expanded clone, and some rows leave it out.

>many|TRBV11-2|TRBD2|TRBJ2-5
TGTGCCAGCAGCACCCTAGCGGGGGGACAAGAGACCCAGTACTTC
CASSTLAGGQETQYF
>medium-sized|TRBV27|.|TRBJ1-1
TGTGCCAGCAGTTTATTCGCCGGGACAGAAGCTTTCTTT
CASSLFAGTEAFF
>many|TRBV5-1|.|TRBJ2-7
TGCGCCAGCAGCTTGGTGCAGGGGAAGAACGAGCAGTACTTC
CASSLVQGKNEQYF
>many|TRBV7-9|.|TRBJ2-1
TGTGCCAGCAGCGGATACAATGAGCAGTTCTTC
CASSGYNEQFF
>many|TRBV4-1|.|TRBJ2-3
TGCGCCAGCAGCCAAGTTTCAGCCCCCACAGATACGCAGTATTTT
CASSQVSAPTDTQYF
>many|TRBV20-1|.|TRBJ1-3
TGCAGTGCTAGGTACCCCGAGGGGGGGCAGTCTGGAAACACCATATATTTT
CSARYPEGGQSGNTIYF
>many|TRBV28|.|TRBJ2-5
TGTGCCGGCCGTGGAAGGACCGCGGGACAAGAGACCCAGTACTTC
CAGRGRTAGQETQYF
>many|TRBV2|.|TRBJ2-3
TGTGCCAGCAGTGGGGACGAGTATACGCAGTATTTT
CASSGDEYTQYF
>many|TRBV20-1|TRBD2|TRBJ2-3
TGCAGTGGGATGGCGGGGGGCACAGATACGCAGTATTTT
CSGMAGGTDTQYF
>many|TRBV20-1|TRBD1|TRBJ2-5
TGCAGTGCTGGGGACAGCCGCTTTAGAGAGACCCAGTACTTC
CSAGDSRFRETQYF
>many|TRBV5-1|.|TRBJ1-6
TGCGCCAACAACGGTGGGAATTCACCCCTCCACTTT
CANNGGNSPLHF
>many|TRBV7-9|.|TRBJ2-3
TGTGCCAGCAGCCCCGACGGTCCGGATACGCAGTATTTT
CASSPDGPDTQYF
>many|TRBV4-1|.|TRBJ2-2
TGCGCCAGCAGCCAAGCGGACGGGTACACCGGGGAGCTGTTTTTT
CASSQADGYTGELFF
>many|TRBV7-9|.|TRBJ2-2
TGTGCCAGCAGCTTAGAGGACGCGAACACCGGGGAGCTGTTTTTT
CASSLEDANTGELFF
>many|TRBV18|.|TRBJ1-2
TGTGCCAGCTCACCAGAGGCAGGGGAGCGCGGCTACACCTTC
CASSPEAGERGYTF
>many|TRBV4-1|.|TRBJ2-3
TGCGCCAGCAGCCAAGATCTGGGGTTGGCAGATACGCAGTATTTT
CASSQDLGLADTQYF
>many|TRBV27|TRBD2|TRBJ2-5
TGTGCCAGCAGTTTAACGGGATTAGCGGGGGGCATGGAGACCCAGTACTTC
CASSLTGLAGGMETQYF
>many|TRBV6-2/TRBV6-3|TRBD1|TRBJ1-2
TGTGCCAGCAGTTACGCGAACAGGGGGCGAGGCTACACCTTC
CASSYANRGRGYTF
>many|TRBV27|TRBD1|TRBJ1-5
TGTGCCAGCAGTTTGGCGGGGGGACAGTTGAATCAGCCCCAGCATTTT
CASSLAGGQLNQPQHF
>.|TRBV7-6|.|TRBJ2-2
TGTGCCAGCAGCTTATCCTGGAACACCGGGGAGCTGTTTTTT
CASSLSWNTGELFF
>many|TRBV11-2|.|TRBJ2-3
TGTGCCAGCAGCTTAGTCGGAGCCACAGATACGCAGTATTTT
CASSLVGATDTQYF
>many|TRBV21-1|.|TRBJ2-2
TGTGCCAGCAGCAAAAATCGAGGCGGTCGGGGCACCGGGGAGCTGTTTTTT
CASSKNRGGRGTGELFF
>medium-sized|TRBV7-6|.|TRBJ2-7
TGTGCCAGCAGCTTAGAACCCCTCTTCCAAACCTACGAGCAGTACTTC
CASSLEPLFQTYEQYF
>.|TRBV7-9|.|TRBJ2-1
TGTGCCAGCAGCTTGGGGGCAGGGTTCAATGAGCAGTTCTTC
CASSLGAGFNEQFF
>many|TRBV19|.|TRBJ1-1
TGTGCCAGTAGTCCCTTCGAGAACACTGAAGCTTTCTTT
CASSPFENTEAFF
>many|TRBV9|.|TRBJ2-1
TGTGCCAGCAGCGTAGACACATACAATGAGCAGTTCTTC
CASSVDTYNEQFF
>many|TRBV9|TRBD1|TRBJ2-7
TGTGCCAGCAGCGCGTCGCAGGGGGTCACCTACGAGCAGTACTTC
CASSASQGVTYEQYF
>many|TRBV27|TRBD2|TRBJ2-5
TGTGCCAGCAGTCAAAGACTAGCGTGGGAGACCCAGTACTTC
CASSQRLAWETQYF
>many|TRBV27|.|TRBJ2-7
TGTGCCAGCAGCATTGGTGCGGTTTACTACGAGCAGTACTTC
CASSIGAVYYEQYF
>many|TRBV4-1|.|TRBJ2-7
TGCGCCAGCAGCCAAAACACGGGATACGAGCAGTACTTC
CASSQNTGYEQYF
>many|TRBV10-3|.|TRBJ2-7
TGTGCCACGGACGGCGGGACAGCCTCCTACGAGCAGTACTTC
CATDGGTASYEQYF
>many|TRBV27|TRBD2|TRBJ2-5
TGTGCCAGCAGTTTCCTCGGGACTAGCGGGGGGGAAGAGACCCAGTACTTC
CASSFLGTSGGEETQYF
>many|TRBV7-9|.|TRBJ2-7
TGTGCCAGCAGTAGACGGGACACCTACGAGCAGTACTTC
CASSRRDTYEQYF
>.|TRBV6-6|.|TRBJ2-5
TGTGCCAGCAGTCCAGGGGAGGGGGGGACCCAGTACTTC
CASSPGEGGTQYF
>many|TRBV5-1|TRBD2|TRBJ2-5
TGCGCCAGCAGACTCACTAGCGGGGGGGTTAATGAAGAGACCCAGTACTTC
CASRLTSGGVNEETQYF
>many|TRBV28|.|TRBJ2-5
TGTGCCAGCAGTTCAAGACAGAGGGGAGAGACCCAGTACTTC
CASSSRQRGETQYF
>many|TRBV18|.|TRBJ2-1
TGTGCCAGCTCACTACGACAGGGAGGCAGGGATGAGCAGTTCTTC
CASSLRQGGRDEQFF
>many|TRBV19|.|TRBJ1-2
TGTGCCAGTAGTATAATCGGAATGGGCTACACCTTC
CASSIIGMGYTF
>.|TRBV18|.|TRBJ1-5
TGTGCCAGCTCCGATGGACGGGGCAATCAGCCCCAGCATTTT
CASSDGRGNQPQHF
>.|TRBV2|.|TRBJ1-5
TGTGCCAGCAGTTCTGACAGTCGCAATCAGCCCCAGCATTTT
CASSSDSRNQPQHF
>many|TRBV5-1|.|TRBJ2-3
TGCGCCAGCTCGAACGGGGATACGCAGTATTTT
CASSNGDTQYF
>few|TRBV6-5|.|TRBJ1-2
TGTGCCAGCAGCCCCGCTGCGGGGGGCGACTATGGCTACACCTTC
CASSPAAGGDYGYTF